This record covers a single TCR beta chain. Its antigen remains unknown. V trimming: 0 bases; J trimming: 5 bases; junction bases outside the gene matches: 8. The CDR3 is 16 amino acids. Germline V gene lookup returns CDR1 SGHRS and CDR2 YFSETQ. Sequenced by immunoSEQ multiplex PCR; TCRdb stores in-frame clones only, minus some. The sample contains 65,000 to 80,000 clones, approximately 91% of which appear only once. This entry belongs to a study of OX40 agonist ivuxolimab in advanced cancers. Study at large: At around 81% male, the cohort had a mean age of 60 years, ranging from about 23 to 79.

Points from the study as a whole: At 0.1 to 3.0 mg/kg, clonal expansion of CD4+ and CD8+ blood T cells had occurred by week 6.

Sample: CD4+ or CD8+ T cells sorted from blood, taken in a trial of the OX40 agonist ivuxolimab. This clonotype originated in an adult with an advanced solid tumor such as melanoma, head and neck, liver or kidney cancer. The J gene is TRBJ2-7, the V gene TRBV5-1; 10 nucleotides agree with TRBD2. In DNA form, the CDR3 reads TGCGCCAGCAGCTTGGGGTTAGCGGGAGGTTCCCACGAGCAGTACTTC. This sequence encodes CASSLGLAGGSHEQYF.